This T cell receptor beta chain was sequenced during a study of OX40 agonist ivuxolimab in advanced cancers. Study background: The group had a mean age of about 60 years, ranged from roughly 23 to 79, and was 80% to 90% male. Overall study results and limits: With doses of 0.1 to 3.0 mg/kg, CD4+ and CD8+ blood T cells had undergone clonal expansion by week 6. Antigens targeted by the expanded peripheral T cells were not determined.

CDR1 and CDR2 from the germline V gene are MNHEY and SVGAGI. V trimming: 6 bases; J trimming: 1 base; junction bases outside the gene matches: 5. This CDR3 has 15 residues. As for this clone: What it recognizes is unknown.

TCRdb's copy holds only in-frame clones and misses some; the assay was immunoSEQ multiplex PCR. This table holds more than 75,000 clones, around 87% found once. Blood got drawn at baseline, again on cycle 4 day 1, and then on cycle 7 day 1. The chain uses TRBV6-5 and TRBJ1-5; 8 nucleotides agree with TRBD1. Here the sequenced sample was CD4+ or CD8+ T cells sorted from blood, taken in a trial of the OX40 agonist ivuxolimab. This receptor was obtained from an adult with an advanced solid tumor such as melanoma, head and neck, liver or kidney cancer. Written as DNA, the CDR3 is TGTGCCAGCAGGATGGACAGGGCCAGCAATCAGCCCCAGCATTTT. Residues: CASRMDRASNQPQHF.